Listed below are T cell receptor beta chains from one sample, sequenced in a study of blood T cell repertoires in COVID-19. Using immunoSEQ multiplex PCR, the repertoire was profiled, and TCRdb retains in-frame clones only, with some absent. The sample includes more than 85,000 clones, around 75% of them seen just once. Source material: peripheral blood. Source of these receptors: a woman between 45 and 65 years old with acute or convalescent COVID-19. Each CDR3 is given with its conserved first and last residue. The order of the fields is V gene, CDR3 length, J gene, CDR3 protein.

TRBV29-1	12	TRBJ2-3	CSVEDRTDTQYF
TRBV7-2	14	TRBJ2-7	CASSPQGGGYEQYF
TRBV25-1	14	TRBJ1-1	CASSESRANTEAFF
TRBV28	13	TRBJ1-2	CAGTGGENYGYTF
TRBV19	13	TRBJ2-2	CASNNKNTGELFF
TRBV6-6	15	TRBJ2-7	CASSYSNPGEYEQYF
TRBV18	16	TRBJ2-1	CASSPETGSSYNEQFF
TRBV19	14	TRBJ1-5	CASSLGQGLRPQHF
TRBV19	15	TRBJ1-5	CASSGDRGSNQPQHF
TRBV5-1	13	TRBJ2-3	CASSSSGTDTQYF
TRBV2	16	TRBJ2-3	CASSFSGGDAIDTQYF
TRBV6-5	14	TRBJ1-1	CASRTYQGSTEAFF
TRBV5-1	13	TRBJ2-7	CASSLTGGYEQYF
TRBV27	15	TRBJ2-5	CASSWGTGNIETQYF
TRBV7-6	16	TRBJ2-1	CASSQATGGIYNEQFF
TRBV3-1/TRBV3-2	15	TRBJ1-6	CASSQGTAGSSPLHF
TRBV6-5	16	TRBJ1-3	CASSYSMAVAGNTIYF
TRBV12-3/TRBV12-4	13	TRBJ1-1	CASRTKGGTEAFF
TRBV21-1	15	TRBJ1-1	CASSKGGQGDTEAFF
TRBV30	15	TRBJ1-6	CAWRTTETYNSPLHF
TRBV28	17	TRBJ2-6	CASSPGEGRPGANVLTF
TRBV19	15	TRBJ1-5	CASTPGTGGVQPQHF
TRBV5-5	16	TRBJ1-3	CASSLGRGSSGNTIYF
TRBV5-1	13	TRBJ1-2	CASSSGQNYGYTF
TRBV2	16	TRBJ2-1	CASRTSGLAGINEQFF
TRBV2	15	TRBJ1-1	CASTHRTGPNTEAFF